This is a list of T cell receptor beta chains from one sample in a study of blood T cells in healthy people across ages. MiXCR was run by TCRdb on the 5' RACE reads, yielding one entry per CDR3 protein. The table shows about 400,000 distinct CDR3 sequences, with over 45% occurring only once. The sequencing input was blood. These receptors were collected from a man in his 60s in good health. The CDR3 runs from the conserved cysteine through the conserved F or W. A D gene is named only where the DNA matches it firmly. A row's size may be missing; if present it is once, few, many or a size class.

TRBV3-1	TRBD2	TRBJ2-7	.	TGTGCCAGCAGCCACACGACACTAGCGGGAGTAGCCCACGAGCAGTACTTC	CASSHTTLAGVAHEQYF
TRBV5-1	TRBD1	TRBJ2-3	.	TGCGCCAGCATGAGCGACAGGGTGACGTTAGATACGCAGTATTTT	CASMSDRVTLDTQYF
TRBV29-1	.	TRBJ2-7	.	TGCAGCGTTCCCCGGGACTCCTACGAGCAGTACTTC	CSVPRDSYEQYF
TRBV24-1	.	TRBJ2-7	.	TGTGCCACCAGTGATTGCGTGTCCTTTGGGCAGAGCTCCTACGAGCAGTACTTC	CATSDCVSFGQSSYEQYF
TRBV27	TRBD2	TRBJ2-7	.	TGTGCCAGCAGTCTCAGTTCTAGCGGTCGCTCCTACGAGCAGTACTTC	CASSLSSSGRSYEQYF
TRBV27	.	TRBJ1-6	many	TGTGCCAGCAGTTTATCGACGGGACACCTTAATTCACCCCTCCACTTT	CASSLSTGHLNSPLHF
TRBV28	.	TRBJ2-7	.	TGTGCCAGCCAGGGAGAGATCTACGAGCAGTACTTC	CASQGEIYEQYF
TRBV28	TRBD2	TRBJ2-1	once	TGTGCCAGCAGTCCCCCGGCTAGCGGGAGGGTCAATGAGCAGTTCTTC	CASSPPASGRVNEQFF
TRBV2	TRBD1	TRBJ2-1	.	TGTGCCAGCAGTGGCAGGGGGTACAATGAGCAGTTCTTC	CASSGRGYNEQFF
TRBV6-2/TRBV6-3	.	TRBJ1-2	few	TGTGCCAGCAGTCGACAGAACTATGGCTACACCTTC	CASSRQNYGYTF
TRBV7-3	.	TRBJ2-7	.	TGTGCCAGCAGCTCGTCCTTGGGGACTGAGCAGTACTTC	CASSSSLGTEQYF
TRBV5-1	TRBD1	TRBJ2-5	.	TGCGCCAGCGCCGAAGGACAGGGGTGGAAGACCCAGTACTTC	CASAEGQGWKTQYF
TRBV6-2/TRBV6-3	TRBD1	TRBJ2-4	once	TGTGCCAGCGACCAGGGGGTTGTAAACATTCAGTACTTC	CASDQGVVNIQYF
TRBV28	TRBD2	TRBJ2-7	few	TGTGCCAGCAGTCTAGGGACTACCGGATCCTACGAGCAGTACTTC	CASSLGTTGSYEQYF
TRBV6-4	.	TRBJ2-3	.	TGTGCCAGCAGTGACGGCGGGACGCAGTATTTT	CASSDGGTQYF
TRBV5-1	.	TRBJ2-7	.	TGCGCCAGCAGCTCAGCAGGGTCGGCCTACGAGCAGTACTTC	CASSSAGSAYEQYF
TRBV24-1	.	TRBJ2-1	.	TGTGCCACCAGTGATTTAATGATCCCCCCGATCATATCGGAGCAGTTCTTC	CATSDLMIPPIISEQFF
TRBV20-1	.	TRBJ2-7	.	TGCAGTGCCTCCCCCAGTTTCGAGCAGTACTTC	CSASPSFEQYF
TRBV4-2	.	TRBJ1-2	.	TGTGCCAGCAGCCAAGATCATGGGGACACCACCCGTGGCTACACCTTC	CASSQDHGDTTRGYTF
TRBV20-1	.	TRBJ2-5	.	TGCAGTGCTAGCGGGGATCATAATGAGCAGTACTTC	CSASGDHNEQYF
TRBV6-5	.	TRBJ2-5	.	TGTGCCAGCAGTTACGGGCAGCAAGAGACCCAGTACTTC	CASSYGQQETQYF
TRBV11-2	.	TRBJ2-1	.	TGTGCCAGCCTCGGGGCAGCGAATGAGCAGTTCTTC	CASLGAANEQFF
TRBV3-1	.	TRBJ2-1	.	TGTGCCAGCAGCCGCCCCGATTTGGGGAGATCCTACAATGAGCAGTTCTTC	CASSRPDLGRSYNEQFF
TRBV12-3/TRBV12-4	TRBD1	TRBJ2-7	.	TGTGCCAGCAGTGGGACAGGAGACAATGAGCAGTACTTC	CASSGTGDNEQYF
TRBV7-2	.	TRBJ1-1	few	TGTGCCAGCAGCTTTCCGGGCGGGACTGAAGCTTTCTTT	CASSFPGGTEAFF
TRBV20-1	TRBD1	TRBJ2-5	.	TGCAGTGCTAGTTTCGGGACAGGGTACCAAGAGACCCAGTACTTC	CSASFGTGYQETQYF
TRBV28	.	TRBJ2-7	many	TGTGCCAGCAGTTCCTTCTACGAGCAGTACTTC	CASSSFYEQYF
TRBV28	TRBD2	TRBJ2-3	.	TGTGCCAGCAGTTTGAGACTAGCGGGAGTAACAGATACGCAGTATTTT	CASSLRLAGVTDTQYF
TRBV7-6	.	TRBJ1-3	.	TGTGCCAGCAGCTCCACAGGAATACCCACAGACACCATATATTTT	CASSSTGIPTDTIYF
TRBV2	TRBD2	TRBJ2-1	.	TGTGCCAGCAGTCCGCGGGGGGCCCTAAAATACAATGAGCAGTTCTTC	CASSPRGALKYNEQFF
TRBV9	.	TRBJ2-1	.	TGTGCCAGCAGCGTAGTGGATAGCTCCTACAACGAGCAGTTCTTC	CASSVVDSSYNEQFF
TRBV18	TRBD1	TRBJ2-1	.	TGTGCCAGCTCACGACAGGGGGCTGAGCAGTTCTTC	CASSRQGAEQFF
TRBV10-1	.	TRBJ2-5	.	TGCGCCAGCAGTGGAAACAAAGAGACCCAGTACTTC	CASSGNKETQYF
TRBV28	.	TRBJ2-6	few	TGTGCCAGCAGTCCCGGGACAATCTCTGGGGCCAACGTCCTGACTTTC	CASSPGTISGANVLTF
TRBV20-1	.	TRBJ2-3	many	TGCAGTGCTCCGTTCCCAGATACGCAGTATTTT	CSAPFPDTQYF
TRBV29-1	.	TRBJ2-1	few	TGCAGCGTTGAAGGCCCCCTGCTAGCCCCCGGGCAGTTCTTC	CSVEGPLLAPGQFF
TRBV7-2	.	TRBJ2-5	few	TGTGCCAGCAGCTTAGTTCCGGCAGGGCAAGGAGAGACCCAGTACTTC	CASSLVPAGQGETQYF
TRBV30	.	TRBJ1-2	.	TGTGCCTGGAGTGCCGCGGGATCCCGGGCCTATGGCTACACCTTC	CAWSAAGSRAYGYTF
TRBV27	.	TRBJ2-4	.	TGTGCCAGCAGTCCAACCCGGTCAGGCCTGGCCAAAAACATTCAGTACTTC	CASSPTRSGLAKNIQYF
TRBV20-1	.	TRBJ1-2	few	TGCAGCGCCACCCAGCCTAACTATGGCTACACCTTC	CSATQPNYGYTF
TRBV20-1	TRBD2	TRBJ2-1	few	TGCAGTGCTAGAGATCTCGACTCGCGGGACTATTTCAATGAGCAGTTCTTC	CSARDLDSRDYFNEQFF
TRBV6-2/TRBV6-3	.	TRBJ2-3	.	TGTGCCAGCACCTACCGGGAACCCACAGATACGCAGTATTTT	CASTYREPTDTQYF
TRBV12-3/TRBV12-4	.	TRBJ2-1	many	TGTGCCAGCAGTTTAGGCCTAAGCTCCTACAATGAGCAGTTCTTC	CASSLGLSSYNEQFF
TRBV9	.	TRBJ1-2	.	TGTGCCAGCAGCGTTAATGGCAGGGCTGGCTACACCTTC	CASSVNGRAGYTF
TRBV5-8	TRBD1	TRBJ2-7	.	TGTGCCAGCATCCGGACAGGGGGCATCAACGAGCAGTACTTC	CASIRTGGINEQYF
TRBV6-5	.	TRBJ1-1	once	TGTGCCAGCAGTTCCTCAGGCACTGAAGCTTTCTTT	CASSSSGTEAFF
TRBV12-3/TRBV12-4	.	TRBJ1-2	.	TGTGCCAGCGGGCGGGAGGGGGGAGCGTTTGGCTACACCTTC	CASGREGGAFGYTF
TRBV11-1	.	TRBJ2-6	.	TGTGCCAGCAGCTTACGTTTCGGGACCGGGGCCAACGTCCTGACTTTC	CASSLRFGTGANVLTF
TRBV7-9	.	TRBJ2-5	.	TGTGCCAGCAGCCTAACCGGGGGCCAGAGAGAGACCCAGTACTTC	CASSLTGGQRETQYF
TRBV28	.	TRBJ2-5	few	TGTGCCAGCAGCTCGGGGGGAGGGGGCAGGGAGACCCAGTACTTC	CASSSGGGGRETQYF
TRBV6-5	TRBD1	TRBJ1-6	.	TGTGCCAGCAGACCCCGGACAGGCCATAATTCACCCCTCCACTTT	CASRPRTGHNSPLHF
TRBV28	.	TRBJ1-5	few	TGTGCCAGCAGTTTGTCGGGTAGCAATCAGCCCCAGCATTTT	CASSLSGSNQPQHF
TRBV25-1	.	TRBJ1-2	.	TGTGCCAGCAGTGAAGCTGGGCTGGATGGCTACACCTTC	CASSEAGLDGYTF
TRBV20-1	.	TRBJ1-4	.	TGCAGTGCTTCCGGGGCATCGGAAAAACTGTTTTTT	CSASGASEKLFF
TRBV4-3	.	TRBJ2-1	.	TGCGCCAGCAGCCAAGAGAGGTGGAGCTCCTACAATGAGCAGTTCTTC	CASSQERWSSYNEQFF
TRBV20-1	.	TRBJ2-7	few	TGCAGTGCACCTACTAGTTATAGGCAGTACTTC	CSAPTSYRQYF
TRBV10-3	TRBD1	TRBJ1-1	.	TGTGCCATCAAAGGACAGGGTGTCGTGGCCACTGAAGCTTTCTTT	CAIKGQGVVATEAFF